The entry below describes one T cell receptor beta chain. Per the original data handling: Scientists estimated how many nucleated cells there were by amplifying reference gene primers. The repertoire was sequenced with immunoSEQ multiplex PCR; TCRdb's copy has only in-frame clones and lacks some. The DNA was the basis for D and trimming; V, J and clone size are from that table. The sample holds approximately 44,000 clones; roughly 87% are singletons and the top ten take less than 30%. The sample comes from a study of blood T cell repertoires in COVID-19. CDR1 SGHTA and CDR2 FQGNSA come from the germline V gene. There are 16 residues in the CDR3. The V end lost 7 bases, the J end lost 0 bases, and 18 bases lay between the germline ends.

This sequence was found in an elderly woman with acute or convalescent COVID-19. The chain combines TRBV7-2 with TRBJ1-2, with D unclear. Sequenced: peripheral blood. The CDR3 spells CASTLGGSEANYGYTF. The CDR3 coding sequence is TGTGCCAGCACCCTAGGTGGCAGCGAAGCTAACTATGGCTACACCTTC.